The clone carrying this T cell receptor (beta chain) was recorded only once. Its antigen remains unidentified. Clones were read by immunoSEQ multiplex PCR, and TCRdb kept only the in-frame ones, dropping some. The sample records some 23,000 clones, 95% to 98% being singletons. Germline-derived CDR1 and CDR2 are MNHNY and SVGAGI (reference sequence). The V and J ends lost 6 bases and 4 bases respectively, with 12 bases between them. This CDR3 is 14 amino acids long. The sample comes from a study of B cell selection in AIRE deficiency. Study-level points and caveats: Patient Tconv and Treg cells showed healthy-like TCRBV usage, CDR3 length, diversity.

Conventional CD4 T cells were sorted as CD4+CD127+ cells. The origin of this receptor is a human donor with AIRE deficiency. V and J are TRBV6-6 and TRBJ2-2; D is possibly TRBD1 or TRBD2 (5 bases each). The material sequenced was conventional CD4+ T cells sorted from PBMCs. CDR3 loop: CASSPGTGTGELFF. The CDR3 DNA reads TGTGCCAGCAGCCCCGGGACGGGCACCGGGGAGCTGTTTTTT.